This T cell receptor (beta chain) derives from a study of cytomegalovirus exposure and HLA in healthy donors (dated by TCRdb to about 2017). Regarding the research as a whole: In an earlier analysis of about 560 of the donors, under 300 Gb of sequence data and some 120 million unique TCR beta sequences from approximately 180 million T cells were reported. The number of typed donors differed by locus: 629-630 for A, B, C, DRB1 and DQB1; 522 for DQA1; approximately 600 for DPA1; and some 450 for DPB1. Rather than using new phenotypic data, the later analysis identified candidate immune exposures from TCR beta sequences and from how often those sequences occurred across donors. Among around 400 genotyped donors of the cohort, an average of roughly 230,000 unique TCR beta nucleotide sequences was sequenced per donor, of which 15% to 20% were non-productive. Along with the roughly 670-subject first cohort, a separate validation cohort of about 110 different subjects was used. In a later genetic analysis, genome-wide SNP genotypes for about three fifths of the roughly 670 donors were used, and that subset was treated as a discovery cohort. Roughly five DR-DQ haplotypes were handled as single units for association and clustering because linkage in the cohort was strong. Of the roughly 400 genotyped donors, over 80% were placed in the genetic ancestry cluster associated with self-reported Caucasian donors. A later analysis re-examined previously published TCR beta repertoires from just over 650 donors and added high-resolution HLA genotyping to investigate patterns of TCR occurrence. The study aimed to test whether cataloging public T cell receptors could reveal signatures of past pathogen exposure. HLA typing covered class I and class II loci at four-digit resolution. Every discovery cohort repertoire had been produced on one sequencing platform. The study used immunosequencing to profile the T cell repertoires of more than 650 subjects and linked those repertoires to cytomegalovirus serostatus. An earlier analysis of around 540 of the donors applied high-throughput TCR beta sequencing to assess whether each TCR beta V gene segment acted as functional or pseudogenic. Alongside the repertoire data, information on donor age, sex, ethnicity and CMV serostatus was compiled. Roughly 300 gigabases of sequencing data and roughly 81 million unique TCR sequences made up an early release that covered over 550 HLA-typed donors. To predict cytomegalovirus infection status, the study brought together high-throughput TCR immunosequencing, statistical association of individual TCRs with disease status, and machine learning.

Library generation was performed with the immunoSEQ multiplex PCR assay. For the multiplex PCR, a mixture combining 60 forward primers for TCR Vbeta segments and 13 reverse primers for TCR Jbeta segments was used. The CDR3 region of rearranged TCR beta genes was amplified from genomic DNA with a multiplex PCR assay. The Illumina HiSeq System was used to sequence the amplified TCR beta libraries as 87-base-pair reads. The published analysis was carried out like this. A later analysis counted approximately 84 million unique TCR beta chains across the 500 to 850 repertoires, and around 9.9 million of these chains were shared by at least two donors. A nearest-neighbor algorithm error-corrected the raw reads and collapsed the reads into unique sequences, merging closely related sequences to remove PCR and sequencing errors. CDR3 sequences were aligned to IMGT reference sequences to assign V, D and J gene segments. For a sequence to be retained, a match of at least six nucleotides to both a V gene segment and a J gene segment was required. Rearrangements were classified as productive when the CDR3 lacked stop codons and remained in frame with V and J, and all other rearrangements were classified as non-productive. CDR3 was defined by IMGT convention, running from the second conserved V-encoded cysteine to the conserved J-encoded phenylalanine. Sequences without an unambiguous match to a single V gene segment were excluded from the earlier analysis of about 640 of the donors. An earlier analysis of over 450 of the donors classified V segments as functional when productive rearrangements were above 56.7% and as segregating when the standard deviation between donors was above 5%. A statistical classification framework was developed to diagnose cytomegalovirus status using the catalog of TCR beta chain sequences. In a later analysis, TCR nucleotide sequences were compared against IMGT/GENE-DB human TR gene sequences so that V and J genes could be assigned. Using the TCRdist pipeline, a later analysis assigned CDR3 sequences along with most-parsimonious VDJ recombination scenarios. A later analysis defined each TCR beta chain by its CDR3 amino acid sequence plus V-gene family, and excluded reads lacking a unique V-gene family. A later analysis removed 550 to 700 highly shared, low-generation-probability nucleotide sequences to deal with suspected cross-contamination and a sequencing artifact. For each public chain, a later analysis derived a clonal expansion index from normalized ranks of inferred template counts within each repertoire. In a later analysis, generation probabilities were computed using a VDJ recombination model fitted to out-of-frame rearrangements, and the results were checked against IGoR. In a later analysis, hypergeometric tests were used to score TCR-TCR, TCR-HLA and TCR-CMV co-occurrence, with a repertoire-size bias correction applied to TCR pairs. A later analysis estimated false discovery rates by permuting HLA or CMV assignments 20 times. In a later analysis, co-occurring TCRs were grouped with DBSCAN, and TCRdist sequence similarity was added when clustering was performed within HLA-allele-positive subsets. Co-occurrence clustering excluded repertoires with fewer than 30,000 or more than 120,000 public chains, plus five with anomalous nucleotide sharing. Sourced from immuneACCESS, this table was stored by TCRdb with only in-frame sequences that have V and J called. A share of the clones is absent; for the studies checked, an unresolved V gene accounts for under half, and the remainder has no known explanation. For V, J and clone size, that table is used; D and trimming come from the DNA. The table for this sample lists over 90,000 clones; 76% of them were counted only once. The ten largest clones take up about 9.3% of the sample.

The cohort consisted of some 730 healthy bone marrow donors. At the time of sampling, all cohort members were nominally healthy, though unrecorded immune exposures were likely present. The donor tested CMV seropositive and was one of the 289 seropositive cohort members. A peripheral blood sample was provided by each donor, and peripheral blood mononuclear cells were used for TCR beta sequencing. Genomic DNA extraction from the blood cell samples was performed with the Qiagen DNeasy Blood Extraction Kit. This clone was found a few times. This clone's antigen is unknown. Nothing much larger sits one base from this clone, and base qualities are not available. Results the study describes overall, beyond this receptor: Most TCR sequences were observed very rarely across donors, whereas some public TCRs were present in many individuals. A further reported finding was that TCR beta sequences accurately predicted the HLA-A and HLA-B alleles for most subjects in the first cohort. In a later genetic analysis, fewer N-insertions in productive TCRs were reported among donors in an Asian-associated ancestry cluster than the approximately 710-donor mean. Over 15 rarely observed V segments, including chromosome 9 orphons, were excluded from the earlier analysis of several hundred of the donors because counts were too low. A total of roughly 160 TCR beta chains were listed by the study as associated with cytomegalovirus. In a later analysis, several top co-occurrence clusters were reported to appear linked to parvovirus B19, influenza, CMV and Epstein-Barr virus. A cluster of highly shared sequence variants was judged likely to represent a technical artifact of the sequencing pipeline. In this cohort, only TCR beta chains were sequenced, and detectable features were limited by the absence of alpha or paired-chain data. At a false discovery rate of 0.05, a later analysis linked 16,951 TCR beta sequences to specific HLA alleles. Because HLA typing was unavailable for some donors at each locus, only the typed subset was used in association tests. Immune exposure information for the cohort was limited to CMV serostatus. The classifier was reported to diagnose cytomegalovirus status with high specificity and sensitivity in both the original cohort and the validation cohort. Compared with equally common non-associated chains, HLA-associated TCR beta chains in a later analysis were more clonally expanded and had lower generation probabilities. The presence/absence analyses assumed that sequencing depth was roughly uniform across donors, and that assumption may not be true. Most CMV-associated TCR beta chains appeared to be HLA-restricted in a later analysis, and the HLA associations seemed to be driven largely by CMV exposure. A later analysis found that TCR association rates varied across HLA loci, with DRB1 alleles showing the most associated TCRs and HLA-C alleles the fewest. When HLA alleles, especially DR and DQ, strongly co-occurred, TCR associations were difficult to assign to individual alleles. The authors suggested that the approach could potentially be generalized to other disease states and immunological phenotypes. In vitro tests confirmed that a few of the cytomegalovirus-associated TCR beta chains recognize cytomegalovirus antigens. Some IMGT-functional V segments, including TRBV6-2 and TRBV6-3, could not be told apart with the 87-base-pair reads, so those segments were excluded. A later genetic analysis associated a missense DCLRE1C variant with V-gene and J-gene trimming of TCR beta chains, and an independent cohort replicated the association. Linkage disequilibrium might explain the correlated functional status among segregating V segments, but an unknown experimental factor could not be ruled out. In an earlier analysis of about 600 of the donors, most TCR beta V segments appeared in productive rearrangements about 87% or about 30% of the time, broadly matching IMGT annotations.

V loses 7 bases, J loses 12 bases, and the germline ends lie 23 bases apart. CDR1 SGHRS and CDR2 YFSETQ are derived from the germline V gene. The cysteine opens and the phenylalanine closes a CDR3 of 15 amino acids. Only the CDR3 DNA stays, 45 bases, in frame from base 1. Sequencing was carried out using PBMCs. Recombination linked TRBV5-1 to TRBJ1-6, with no D gene named confidently. This clonotype was obtained from a woman aged 18-29 years in good health and CMV-seropositive. In nucleotide form, the sequence is TGCGCCAGCTCCCCTTCGGAAAAAGGTCCGGGACCCCTCCACTTT. It encodes CASSPSEKGPGPLHF.